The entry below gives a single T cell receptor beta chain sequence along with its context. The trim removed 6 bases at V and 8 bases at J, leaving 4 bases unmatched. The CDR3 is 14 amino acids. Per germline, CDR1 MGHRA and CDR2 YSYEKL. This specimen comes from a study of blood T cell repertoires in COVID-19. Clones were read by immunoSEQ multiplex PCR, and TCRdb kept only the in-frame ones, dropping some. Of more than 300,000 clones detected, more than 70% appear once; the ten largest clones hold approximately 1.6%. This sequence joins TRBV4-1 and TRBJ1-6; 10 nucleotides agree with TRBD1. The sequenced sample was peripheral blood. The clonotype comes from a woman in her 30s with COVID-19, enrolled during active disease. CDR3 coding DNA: TGCGCCAGCAGGCCCGGGACAGGGGATTCACCCCTCCACTTT. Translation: CASRPGTGDSPLHF.